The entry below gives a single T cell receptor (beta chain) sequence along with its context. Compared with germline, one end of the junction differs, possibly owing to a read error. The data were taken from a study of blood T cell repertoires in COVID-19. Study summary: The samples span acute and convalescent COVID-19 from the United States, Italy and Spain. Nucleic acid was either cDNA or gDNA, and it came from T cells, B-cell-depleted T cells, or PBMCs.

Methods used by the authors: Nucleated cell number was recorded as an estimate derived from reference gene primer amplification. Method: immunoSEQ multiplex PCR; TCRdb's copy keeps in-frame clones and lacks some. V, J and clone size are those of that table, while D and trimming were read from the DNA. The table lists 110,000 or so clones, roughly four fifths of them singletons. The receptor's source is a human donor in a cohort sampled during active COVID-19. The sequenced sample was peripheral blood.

The CDR3 sequence is CSALRGDRVVF. The CDR3, as DNA: TGCAGTGCCCTTAGAGGGGACAGGGTTGTGTTT. This chain joins TRBV20-1 and TRBJ1-1; TRBD1 agrees at 9 bases. CDR1 is DFQATT, CDR2 SNEGSKA, per germline (reference sequence). The CDR3 has 11 amino acids.